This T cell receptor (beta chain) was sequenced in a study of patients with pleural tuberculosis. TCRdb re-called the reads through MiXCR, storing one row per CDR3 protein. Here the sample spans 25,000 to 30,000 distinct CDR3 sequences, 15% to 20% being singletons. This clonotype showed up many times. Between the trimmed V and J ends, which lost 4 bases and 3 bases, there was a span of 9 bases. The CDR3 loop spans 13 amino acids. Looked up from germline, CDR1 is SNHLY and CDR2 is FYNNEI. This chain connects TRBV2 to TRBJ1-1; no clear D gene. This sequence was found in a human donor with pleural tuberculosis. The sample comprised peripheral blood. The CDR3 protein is CASSAGMDTEAFF. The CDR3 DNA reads TGTGCCAGCAGTGCCGGGATGGACACTGAAGCTTTCTTT.